This T cell receptor (beta chain) was captured in a study of shared clonotypes between healthy human individuals. About the research overall: Three plates each covered CD4 naive and memory; CD8 naive two, CD8 memory one.

Assay execution proceeded at the deep level. Clones were read by immunoSEQ multiplex PCR, and TCRdb kept only the in-frame ones, dropping some. The table records roughly 1,500,000 clones, about 98% of them present only once. This CDR3 comprises 13 residues. Per germline, CDR1 SGHVS and CDR2 FQNEAQ. The J segment lost 2 bases and the V segment lost 8 bases, leaving 4 bases of the junction unmatched. Into CD45RA+ naive and CD45RA-negative memory subsets, the CD4+ cells were split. The receptor comes from a young man in good health. Sequences were obtained from naive CD4+ T cells sorted from blood. Indicated subset: CD45RA+ positively selected. The chain uses TRBV7-8 and TRBJ2-3; TRBD2 matches 7 bases. CDR3 protein: CASGLGFTDTQYF. DNA of the CDR3: TGTGCCAGCGGACTAGGGTTCACAGATACGCAGTATTTT.